These T cell receptor beta chains were read from a single sample in a study of blood T cells in healthy people across ages. TCRdb redid the calling of the 5' RACE reads with MiXCR, one entry per CDR3 protein. The sample lists 1.5 million to 2 million distinct CDR3 sequences, 30% to 40% occurring once. Material for sequencing was blood. Receptor source: a woman aged 25 to 39 in good health. The CDR3 runs from the conserved cysteine through the conserved F or W. D genes are given only for firm matches. Not every row has a clone size; where given, it reads once, few, many or a size class.

TRBJ2-3	NA	NA	TRBV4-1	TGCGCCAGCAGCCAAGTGTTTGCTAGCACAGATACGCAGTATTTT	CASSQVFASTDTQYF
TRBJ2-3	few	TRBD2	TRBV4-1	TGCGCCAGCAGCCAAGGGCTAGCGGGATTCGGCACAGATACGCAGTATTTT	CASSQGLAGFGTDTQYF
TRBJ2-7	NA	NA	TRBV27	TGTGCCAGCACCGCACGTCTAGGAGAGGACGAGCAGTACTTC	CASTARLGEDEQYF
TRBJ1-1	NA	TRBD1	TRBV4-1	TGCGCCAGCAGCCTCGGACAGGGGGCCAGTGGTGAAGCTTTCTTT	CASSLGQGASGEAFF
TRBJ2-7	NA	TRBD1	TRBV11-2	TGTGCCAGCAGCTTATTCCCGACAGGGTCCCGCTACGAGCAGTACTTC	CASSLFPTGSRYEQYF
TRBJ1-2	NA	TRBD1	TRBV6-1	TGTGCCAGTACAGGGGGGGCCTATGGCTACACCTTC	CASTGGAYGYTF
TRBJ2-3	NA	NA	TRBV29-1	TGCAACGTTGAGGGGCTAGCGCTTACAGATACGCAGTATTTT	CNVEGLALTDTQYF
TRBJ2-3	NA	NA	TRBV5-4	TGTGCCAGCAGCTCGGGACAACTCTACACAGATACGCAGTATTTT	CASSSGQLYTDTQYF
TRBJ2-3	few	NA	TRBV3-1	TGTGCCAGCACCCCAGGACAGCTTCGCACAGATACGCAGTATTTT	CASTPGQLRTDTQYF
TRBJ2-3	many	TRBD2	TRBV28	TGTGCCAGCAGTTTGGGACTAGCGGGAGGCCACACAGATACGCAGTATTTT	CASSLGLAGGHTDTQYF
TRBJ2-7	NA	TRBD1	TRBV20-1	TGCAGTGCAACCGGACAGGGCCACAACCCCTACGAGCAGTACTTC	CSATGQGHNPYEQYF
TRBJ2-7	many	NA	TRBV2	TGTGCCAGCAGTGGCTCAGGGGATGAGCAGTACTTC	CASSGSGDEQYF
TRBJ1-3	NA	NA	TRBV4-2	TGTGCCAGCAGCCAACCTGGGGCATTTCAGGGAAACACCATATATTTT	CASSQPGAFQGNTIYF
TRBJ1-1	few	NA	TRBV4-2	TGTGCCAGCAGCTGGAGTATGAACACTGAAGCTTTCTTT	CASSWSMNTEAFF
TRBJ2-7	NA	NA	TRBV27	TGTGCCAGCAGTTTAAGTCGAGGGTCAATCAGCAAGCAGTACTTC	CASSLSRGSISKQYF
TRBJ2-7	NA	NA	TRBV5-1	TGCGCCAGCAGCCCAACAACAGGATACTCCTACGAGCAGTACTTC	CASSPTTGYSYEQYF
TRBJ1-2	NA	TRBD1	TRBV7-2	TGTGCCAGCAGCTCTTGGGACAGGGGGAACTATGGCTACACCTTC	CASSSWDRGNYGYTF
TRBJ2-5	NA	NA	TRBV28	TGTGCCAGCACCCTGTCCGAGACAGGGTGGAGGGAGCAGTACTTC	CASTLSETGWREQYF
TRBJ2-7	once	TRBD1	TRBV7-2	TGTGCCAGCAGCTTGATCGTGGGCCGGGACAGGGCCTACGAGCAGTACTTC	CASSLIVGRDRAYEQYF
TRBJ2-5	NA	NA	TRBV20-1	TGCAGTGCTAGAGAGTGCGTCTTTCAAGAGACCCAGTACTTC	CSARECVFQETQYF
TRBJ1-1	NA	TRBD1	TRBV7-9	TGTGCCAGCAGCTTGTCCCGGGGAGGACAGGGTAAAACTGAAGCTTTCTTT	CASSLSRGGQGKTEAFF
TRBJ2-1	few	TRBD2	TRBV7-3	TGTGCCAGCAGCTTAATGCGGGGGGCTTACAATGAGCAGTTCTTC	CASSLMRGAYNEQFF
TRBJ2-7	NA	NA	TRBV12-3/TRBV12-4	TGTGCCAGCAGTTTAGGACACCTCTCCTACGAGCAGTACTTC	CASSLGHLSYEQYF
TRBJ2-1	NA	TRBD2	TRBV5-1	TGCGCCAGCAGCTTGGTCCTAGCGGGACCCTACAATGAGCAGTTCTTC	CASSLVLAGPYNEQFF
TRBJ2-3	few	TRBD1	TRBV3-1	TGTGCCAGCAGCCAACGGGACAGGGTCCCAGATACGCAGTATTTT	CASSQRDRVPDTQYF
TRBJ2-7	few	TRBD1	TRBV3-1	TGTGCCAGCAGCCAAGTGGGGCGGCGACAGGGGGGTCGCTACGAGCAGTACTTC	CASSQVGRRQGGRYEQYF
TRBJ2-2	NA	NA	TRBV7-9	TGTGCCAGCAGCCCCTCACCCGGACAGTCCACCGGGGAGCTGTTTTTT	CASSPSPGQSTGELFF
TRBJ1-2	NA	NA	TRBV28	TGTGCCAGCAGTCCTACGAATGGCCCTAACTATGGCTACACCTTC	CASSPTNGPNYGYTF
TRBJ1-2	few	NA	TRBV11-1	TGTGCCAGCAGCCCTACGACGGGAACAGGCTATGGCTACACCTTC	CASSPTTGTGYGYTF
TRBJ1-2	NA	NA	TRBV18	TGTGCCAGCTCACAACAACAGGACGCCTATGGCTACACCTTC	CASSQQQDAYGYTF
TRBJ1-2	few	TRBD1	TRBV20-1	TGCAGTGCTAGTCCCTGGACAGGGGAAGACTATGGCTACACCTTC	CSASPWTGEDYGYTF
TRBJ2-2	NA	TRBD1	TRBV4-2	TGTGCCAGCAGCCAGGACCCGGGACAGGGAGGGAACACCGGGGAGCTGTTTTTT	CASSQDPGQGGNTGELFF
TRBJ1-1	NA	NA	TRBV6-1	TGTGCCAGCAGGGGGAAGGGGAACACTGTAGCTTTCTTT	CASRGKGNTVAFF
TRBJ1-1	few	TRBD1	TRBV14	TGTGCCAGCAGCCCGTACAGGGGATTGGACACTGAAGCTTTCTTT	CASSPYRGLDTEAFF
TRBJ2-1	NA	TRBD2	TRBV9	TGTGCCAGCAGTTACTCGAGCCCTAGCGGGGGGGTAATTGAGCAGTTCTTC	CASSYSSPSGGVIEQFF
TRBJ2-1	NA	TRBD2	TRBV27	TGTGCCAGCAGCCGATGGCCTAGCGGGAGGGCCCCCTACAATGAGCAGTTCTTC	CASSRWPSGRAPYNEQFF
TRBJ1-5	NA	NA	TRBV20-1	TGCAGTGCAAGAGCTGGGTTCAGCCCGAATCAGCCCCAGCATTTT	CSARAGFSPNQPQHF
TRBJ2-7	NA	NA	TRBV20-1	TGCAGTGCTAGATACAGGGCCGTCTACGAGCAGTACTTC	CSARYRAVYEQYF
TRBJ2-7	NA	NA	TRBV3-1	TGTGCCAGCAGCCAGGCTAAAGCAGTCGAGCAGTACTTC	CASSQAKAVEQYF
TRBJ2-3	few	NA	TRBV28	TGTGCCAGCAGCTCCCCTTCCCCCGGGAGCACAGATACGCAGTATTTT	CASSSPSPGSTDTQYF
TRBJ1-2	NA	TRBD1	TRBV20-1	TGCAGTGCTAAACAGGGGCCGGGCTACACCTTC	CSAKQGPGYTF
TRBJ2-7	few	TRBD2	TRBV2	TGTGCCAGCAGGCTGACTAGCGGGGGCCCCTACGAGCAGTACTTC	CASRLTSGGPYEQYF
TRBJ2-1	NA	TRBD1	TRBV29-1	TGCAGCGTTGATGGGGGACAGGGTACGAATGAGCAGTTCTTC	CSVDGGQGTNEQFF
TRBJ2-7	NA	TRBD2	TRBV20-1	TGCAGTGCTAGATTTAGCGGGAGAATCTACGAGCAGTACTTC	CSARFSGRIYEQYF
TRBJ2-5	few	TRBD1	TRBV3-1	TGTGCCAGCACCACGACAGGGACAGGAGAGACCCAGTACTTC	CASTTTGTGETQYF
TRBJ2-3	NA	TRBD2	TRBV2	TGTGCCAGCATGGGCGAGACTAGCGGGAGTGCGCAGTATTTT	CASMGETSGSAQYF
TRBJ2-3	many	NA	TRBV4-1	TGCGCCAGCAGCCAAGAACCCGGGTTGAGCGGGGATACGCAGTATTTT	CASSQEPGLSGDTQYF
TRBJ1-2	once	TRBD1	TRBV5-4	TGTGCCAGCAGCCCAGGACACAGGGGGGTTATAGGCTACACCTTC	CASSPGHRGVIGYTF
TRBJ1-6	NA	NA	TRBV12-3/TRBV12-4	TGTGCCAGCACCCAAAATTCACCCCTCCACTTT	CASTQNSPLHF
TRBJ2-5	NA	NA	TRBV18	TGTGCCAGCTCACCCTCTGGGAGAGAGTCCCAGTACTTC	CASSPSGRESQYF
TRBJ1-1	NA	NA	TRBV5-1	TGCGCCAGCAGCTTAAGGACAGTAGGGAACACTGAAGCTTTCTTT	CASSLRTVGNTEAFF
TRBJ2-2	NA	TRBD1	TRBV3-1	TGTGCCAGCAGCCAAGAGGCCGGGGACAGGGGTGGTTACAGGGAGCTGTTTTTT	CASSQEAGDRGGYRELFF
TRBJ2-7	NA	NA	TRBV5-1	TGCGCCAGCAGATCGGCCCCCGGACAAGGCTACGAGCAGTACTTC	CASRSAPGQGYEQYF
TRBJ2-7	NA	NA	TRBV20-1	TGCAGTGCTGGAGGAACAGAGGGGGTCTACGAGCAGTACTTC	CSAGGTEGVYEQYF
TRBJ1-5	NA	NA	TRBV20-1	TGCAGTGCTCGAGAGACGAGCAATCAGCCCCAGCATTTT	CSARETSNQPQHF